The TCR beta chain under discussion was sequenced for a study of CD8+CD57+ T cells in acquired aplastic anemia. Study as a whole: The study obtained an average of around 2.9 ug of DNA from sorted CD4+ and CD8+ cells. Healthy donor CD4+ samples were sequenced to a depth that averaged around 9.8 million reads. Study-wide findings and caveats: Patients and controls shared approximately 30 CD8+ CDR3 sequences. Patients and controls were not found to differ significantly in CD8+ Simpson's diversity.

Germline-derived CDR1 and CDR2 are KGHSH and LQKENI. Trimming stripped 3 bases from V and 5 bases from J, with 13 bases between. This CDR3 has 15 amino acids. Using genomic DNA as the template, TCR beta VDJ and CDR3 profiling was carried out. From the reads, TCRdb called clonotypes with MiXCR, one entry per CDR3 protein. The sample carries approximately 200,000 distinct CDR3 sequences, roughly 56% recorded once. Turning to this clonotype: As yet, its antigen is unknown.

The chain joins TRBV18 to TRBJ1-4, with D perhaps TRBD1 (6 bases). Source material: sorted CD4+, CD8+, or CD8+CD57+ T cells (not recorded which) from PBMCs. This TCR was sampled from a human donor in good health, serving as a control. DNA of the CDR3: TGTGCCAGCTCACCTTGGACAGCAAGCAATGAAAAACTGTTTTTT. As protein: CASSPWTASNEKLFF.